Following are 11 T cell receptor beta chains from one sample sequenced in a study of OX40 agonist ivuxolimab in advanced cancers. Clones were sequenced by immunoSEQ multiplex PCR, and TCRdb holds only the in-frame ones, with some missing. The sample includes 42,000 or so clones, about four fifths of them seen just once. The source was CD4+ or CD8+ T cells sorted from blood, collected in a trial of the OX40 agonist ivuxolimab. Receptor source: an adult with an advanced solid tumor such as melanoma, head and neck, liver or kidney cancer.

The chain carries TRBV7-6 and TRBJ2-7, with a tentative D call TRBD2 (6 bases). CDR1 is SGHVS and CDR2 is FNYEAQ in the germline V gene. Between the trimmed V and J ends, which lost 1 base and 0 bases, there was a span of 13 bases. The CDR3 runs to 16 residues. Written as DNA, the CDR3 is TGTGCCAGCAGCTTAGTGGTGGGAGGATCCTCCTACGAGCAGTACTTC. It is translated as CASSLVVGGSSYEQYF.

The V and J genes are TRBV19 and TRBJ1-2, with 7 bases that match TRBD1. CDR3 length: 15 residues. Germline V gives CDR1 LNHDA, CDR2 SQIVND (reference sequence). The J segment lost 0 bases and the V segment lost 5 bases, leaving 6 bases of the junction unmatched. The CDR3 here is CASSLTGVANYGYTF. The DNA for the CDR3 is TGTGCCAGTAGTTTAACAGGGGTCGCTAACTATGGCTACACCTTC. The full variable domain, with the rest looked up from reference TRBV19 and TRBJ1-2, is DGGITQSPKYLFRKEGQNVTLSCEQNLNHDAMYWYRQDPGQGLRLIYYSQIVNDFQKGDIAEGYSVSREKKESFPLTVTSAQKNPTAFYLCASSLTGVANYGYTFGSGTRLTVV.

The genes are TRBV6-5 and TRBJ1-1; D is undetermined. CDR1 and CDR2 (germline): MNHEY, SVGAGI. This CDR3 comprises 13 residues. CDR3 DNA sequence: TGTGCAGGCCGGGAGGCTTCGAACACTGAAGCTTTCTTT. Translating gives CAGREASNTEAFF.

J is TRBJ2-1 and V is TRBV9; the match to TRBD2 covers 13 bases. V lost 8 bases to trimming and J lost 5 bases; unmatched junction nucleotides: 1. Germline V lookup: CDR1 SGDLS, CDR2 YYNGEE. The CDR3 is 13 residues long. CDR3 coding DNA: TGTGCCAGTGGGACTAGCGGGGACAATGAGCAGTTCTTC. Translated, it gives CASGTSGDNEQFF.

V and J are TRBV11-2 and TRBJ2-7, with TRBD1 matching over 7 bases. Germline CDR1 and CDR2: SGHAT and FQNNGV. The length of the CDR3 is 13 residues. V shed 10 bases, J shed 5 bases, and the junction held 11 bases outside the gene matches. CDR3 sequence (DNA): TGTGCCACCGTTGGGGACAGTTTTCACGAGCAGTACTTC. Translation gives CATVGDSFHEQYF.

The rearrangement links TRBV7-8 to TRBJ2-1, with 7 bases identical to TRBD2. The germline CDR1 and CDR2 sequences are SGHVS and FQNEAQ. The length of the CDR3 is 15 residues. Losses at the gene ends were 3 bases for V and 4 bases for J; bases not matched to a gene: 6. CDR3 nucleotide sequence: TGTGCCAGCAGCTTGGGGCTAGCGGAGTACAATGAGCAGTTCTTC. Translating it yields CASSLGLAEYNEQFF.

The chain joins TRBV7-8 to TRBJ1-5; tentative D call: TRBD1 (5 bases). Germline-derived CDR1 and CDR2 are SGHVS and FQNEAQ. The CDR3 loop spans 13 amino acids. Trimming removed 1 base from V and 8 bases from J, with 9 bases in between. The CDR3 region has the DNA TGTGCCAGCAGCTTAGGGGGGTACGAGCCCCAGCATTTT. It codes for CASSLGGYEPQHF.

The chain couples TRBV5-6 to TRBJ2-7; 7 bases are shared with TRBD1. In germline, CDR1 is SGHDT, CDR2 YYEEEE. The CDR3 sequence is 12 residues long. Trimming took 0 bases from V and 9 from J; bases not matched to a gene: 3. In DNA form, the CDR3 reads TGTGCCAGCAGCTTGGAGCAGGGGGTGCAGTACTTC. Translating gives CASSLEQGVQYF.

In its sample, this clone was seen once. The J gene is TRBJ1-3, the V gene TRBV7-8; 10 bases are shared with TRBD1. Looked up from germline, CDR1 is SGHVS and CDR2 is FQNEAQ. The CDR3 consists of 16 residues. V was clipped by 5 bases and J by 1 base; unmatched bases: 5. CDR3 in DNA: TGTGCCAGCAGCCCGGGACAGGGGATTTCTGGAAACACCATATATTTT. This encodes CASSPGQGISGNTIYF.

The chain is built from TRBV27 and TRBJ2-1, with TRBD2 matching 12 bases. The germline gives CDR1 MNHEY, CDR2 SMNVEV (reference sequence). V shed 8 bases, J shed 9 bases, and the junction held 11 bases outside the gene matches. CDR3 length: 15 amino acids. The DNA for the CDR3 is TGTGCCAGCCGGACTAGCGGGATCTTTCGTGCTGAGCAGTTCTTC. Translated, it gives CASRTSGIFRAEQFF.

The chain links TRBV28 to TRBJ2-3; D call uncertain. Between the trimmed V and J ends, which lost 4 bases and 5 bases, there was a span of 13 bases. Germline loops: CDR1 MDHEN, CDR2 SYDVKM. The CDR3 has 14 amino acids. The CDR3 region is CASSSPSLEDTQYF. The DNA of the CDR3 is TGTGCCAGCAGTTCTCCCAGTCTAGAAGATACGCAGTATTTT.